This T cell receptor beta chain was sequenced for a study of blood T cell repertoires in COVID-19. The germline V gene has CDR1 LGHDT and CDR2 YNNKEL (reference sequence). With 0 bases clipped from V and 11 bases from J, the junction kept 7 bases outside the gene matches. The CDR3 is 14 residues long. Clones were read by immunoSEQ multiplex PCR, and TCRdb kept only the in-frame ones, dropping some. This repertoire shows approximately 150,000 clones, around 81% found once; its top ten account for 7.5% to 9%. The TCR comes from a human donor in a cohort sampled during active COVID-19. Sequencing was performed on peripheral blood. The chain has TRBV3-1 (or the pseudogene TRBV3-2) and TRBJ1-2, with 9 bases matching TRBD1. The CDR3 DNA is TGTGCCAGCAGCCAAGAAGGGACAGGGAGGCGATACACCTTC. It encodes CASSQEGTGRRYTF.